This T cell receptor (beta chain) was documented in a study of CD8+ T cells in alopecia areata. RNA was extracted and reverse transcribed into cDNA as the sequencing template. Clones were read by immunoSEQ multiplex PCR, and TCRdb kept only the in-frame ones, dropping some. This table has about 220,000 clones, 50% to 70% appearing once. Trimming removed 3 bases from V and 2 bases from J, with 11 bases in between. CDR3 length equals 14 residues. Germline CDR1 is LNHDA and CDR2 is SQIVND (reference sequence). The treatment here: oral pan-JAK inhibitor, 5-10 mg twice daily. This clone occurred a few times.

The rearrangement links TRBV19 to TRBJ2-7; D uncertain. The source was CD4+ T cells sorted from blood, collected at week 4, from a patient treated with tofacitinib. This receptor was obtained from a human donor with alopecia areata. The CDR3 sequence is CASSISRQAYEQYF. In DNA form, the CDR3 reads TGTGCCAGTAGTATCTCCCGGCAGGCCTACGAGCAGTACTTC.